Sequencing of this TCR beta chain was carried out in a study of T cells after yellow fever vaccination. The overall study: Preparing low-cell-number fractions relied on SMART-Seq v4 Ultra Low Input. Findings of the study overall: Once the booster was given, most primary-vaccination clones reappeared, at around 96% for CD4 and roughly 90% for CD8. Across the CD4 and CD8 compartments, a small share of clonotypes was present in both.

This clonotype has a handful of counts. Its target is unknown. V lost 0 bases to trimming and J lost 2 bases, with 18 bases between them. The length of the CDR3 is 17 residues. Germline V gene lookup returns CDR1 DFQATT and CDR2 SNEGSKA (reference sequence). The 5'RACE template-switching step produced TCR cDNA and added a universal primer site and UMIs. TCRdb analysed the 5' RACE reads with MiXCR anew, one entry per CDR3 protein. Here the sample spans about 340,000 distinct CDR3 sequences, about 4% being singletons. The specimen comprised PBMCs, sampled 5 days after the yellow fever booster vaccination. V gene TRBV20-1 combines with J gene TRBJ2-3, with D possibly TRBD1 on 6 matching bases. The source of this sequence is a man aged 18 to 29 who received the YFV17D yellow fever vaccine. Here the CDR3 reads CSARDLRDRRLTDTQYF. Here the CDR3 DNA reads TGCAGTGCTAGAGATCTCCGTGACAGGAGACTCACAGATACGCAGTATTTT.